Given below is one TCR beta chain in context. Its matching antigen is unknown. Generated by immunoSEQ multiplex PCR, the TCRdb table keeps only in-frame clones and is missing some. This sample has about 94,000 clones; approximately 91% occur once, and the top ten carry more than 10%. Germline V gene data show CDR1 as SGHTA and CDR2 as FQGTGA. Trimming pared 4 bases from V and 4 bases from J, leaving 7 bases between. CDR3 length equals 13 residues. The data originate from a study of T cell responses to AZD1222 COVID-19 vaccine. Study-wide background: Second doses that came at about 4 or about 12 weeks were put together. Regarding the study as a whole: Most donors were white British, females outnumbered males, and clonal diversity was possibly underestimated. After two AZD1222 doses, spike-specific TCR breadth and depth rose versus day 0.

The sample here was peripheral blood, taken on day 0 of AZD1222 vaccination. The chain couples TRBV7-3 to TRBJ2-2; D uncertain. The TCR was taken from an adult in good health. Written as DNA, the CDR3 is TGTGCCAGCAGCTCAAAATCCACCGGGGAGCTGTTTTTT. This translates into CASSSKSTGELFF.